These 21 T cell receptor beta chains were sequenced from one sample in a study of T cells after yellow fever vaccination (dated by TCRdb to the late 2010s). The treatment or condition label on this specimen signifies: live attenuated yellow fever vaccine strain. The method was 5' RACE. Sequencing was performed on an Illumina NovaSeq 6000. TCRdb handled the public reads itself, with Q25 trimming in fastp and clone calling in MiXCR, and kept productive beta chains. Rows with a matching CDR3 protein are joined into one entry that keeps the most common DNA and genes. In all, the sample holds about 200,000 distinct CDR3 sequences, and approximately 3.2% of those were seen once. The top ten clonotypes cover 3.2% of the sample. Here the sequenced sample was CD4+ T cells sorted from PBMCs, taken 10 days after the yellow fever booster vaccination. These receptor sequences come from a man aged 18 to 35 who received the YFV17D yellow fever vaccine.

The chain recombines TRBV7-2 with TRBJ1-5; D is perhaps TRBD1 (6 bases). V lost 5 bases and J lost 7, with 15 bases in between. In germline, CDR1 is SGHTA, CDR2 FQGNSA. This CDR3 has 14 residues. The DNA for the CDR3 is TGTGCCAGCAGCAACCGGGACACTTTGCAGCCCCAGCATTTT. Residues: CASSNRDTLQPQHF.

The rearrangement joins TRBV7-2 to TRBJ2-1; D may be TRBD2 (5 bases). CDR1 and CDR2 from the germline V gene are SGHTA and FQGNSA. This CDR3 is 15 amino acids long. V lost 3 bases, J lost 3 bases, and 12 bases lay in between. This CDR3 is CASSFYTGLYNEQFF. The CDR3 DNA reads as TGTGCCAGCAGCTTCTACACTGGACTCTACAATGAGCAGTTCTTC.

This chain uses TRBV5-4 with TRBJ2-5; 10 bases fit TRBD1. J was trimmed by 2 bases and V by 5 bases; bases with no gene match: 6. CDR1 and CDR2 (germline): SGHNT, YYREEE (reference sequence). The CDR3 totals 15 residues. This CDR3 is CASRSRTGGQETQYF. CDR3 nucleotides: TGTGCCAGCAGATCAAGGACAGGGGGGCAAGAGACCCAGTACTTC. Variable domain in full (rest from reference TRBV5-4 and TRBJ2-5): ETGVTQSPTHLIKTRGQQVTLRCSSQSGHNTVSWYQQALGQGPQFIFQYYREEENGRGNFPPRFSGLQFPNYSSELNVNALELDDSALYLCASRSRTGGQETQYFGPGTRLLVL.

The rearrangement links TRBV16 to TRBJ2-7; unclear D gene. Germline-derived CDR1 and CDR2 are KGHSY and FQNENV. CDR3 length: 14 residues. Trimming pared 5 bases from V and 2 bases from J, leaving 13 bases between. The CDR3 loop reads CASSLNVVTYEQYV. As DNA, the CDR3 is TGTGCCAGCAGCTTGAATGTAGTAACCTACGAGCAGTACGTC.

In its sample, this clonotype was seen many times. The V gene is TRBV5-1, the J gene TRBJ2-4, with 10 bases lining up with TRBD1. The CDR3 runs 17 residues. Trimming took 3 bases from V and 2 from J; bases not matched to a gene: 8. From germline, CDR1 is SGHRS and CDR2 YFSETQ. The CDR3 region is CASSSGQGILSKNIQYF. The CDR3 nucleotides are TGCGCCAGCAGCTCGGGACAGGGGATATTATCCAAAAACATTCAGTACTTC.

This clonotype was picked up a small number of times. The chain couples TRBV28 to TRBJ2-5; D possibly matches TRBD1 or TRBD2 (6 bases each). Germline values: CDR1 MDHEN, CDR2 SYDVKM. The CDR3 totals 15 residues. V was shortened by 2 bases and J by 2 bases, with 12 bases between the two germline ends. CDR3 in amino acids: CASSLGGRQQETQYF. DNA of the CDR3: TGTGCCAGCAGTTTAGGGGGGCGCCAGCAAGAGACCCAGTACTTC.

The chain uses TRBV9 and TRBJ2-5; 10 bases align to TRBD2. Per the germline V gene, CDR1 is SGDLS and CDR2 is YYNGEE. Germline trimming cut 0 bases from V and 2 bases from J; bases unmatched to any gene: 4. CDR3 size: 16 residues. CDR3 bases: TGTGCCAGCAGCGTAGGCACTAGCGGGACACAAGAGACCCAGTACTTC. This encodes CASSVGTSGTQETQYF.

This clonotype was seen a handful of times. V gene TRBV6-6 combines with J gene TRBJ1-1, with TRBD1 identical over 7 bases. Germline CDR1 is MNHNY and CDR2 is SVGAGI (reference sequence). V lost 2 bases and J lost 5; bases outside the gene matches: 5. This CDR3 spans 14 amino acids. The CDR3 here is CASSYRGRGTEAFF. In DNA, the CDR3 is TGTGCCAGCAGTTACAGGGGGCGCGGGACTGAAGCTTTCTTT.

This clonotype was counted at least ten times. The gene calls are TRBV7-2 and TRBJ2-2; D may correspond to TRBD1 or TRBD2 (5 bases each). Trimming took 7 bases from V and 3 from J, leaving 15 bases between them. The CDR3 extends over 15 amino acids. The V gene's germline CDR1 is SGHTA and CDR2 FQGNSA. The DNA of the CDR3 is TGTGCCAGCACCCATGGGACGGGTCACACCGGGGAGCTGTTTTTT. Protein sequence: CASTHGTGHTGELFF.

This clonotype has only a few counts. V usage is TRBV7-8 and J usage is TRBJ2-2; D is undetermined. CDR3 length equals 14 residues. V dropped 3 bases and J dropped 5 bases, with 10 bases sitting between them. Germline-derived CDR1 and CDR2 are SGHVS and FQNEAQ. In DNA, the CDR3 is TGTGCCAGCAGCTTCCTTGGTGTAACCGGGGAGCTGTTTTTT. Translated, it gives CASSFLGVTGELFF.

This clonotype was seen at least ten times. The CDR3 sequence: CASSQGGRGEQFF. In DNA, the CDR3 is TGTGCCAGTTCTCAAGGGGGCCGCGGGGAGCAGTTCTTC. J is TRBJ2-1 and V is TRBV11-2, with 7 nucleotides matching TRBD1. The ends lost 9 bases at V and 10 bases at J; junction bases unmatched: 12. CDR1 and CDR2 from the germline V gene are SGHAT and FQNNGV. CDR3 length: 13 residues. The full variable domain, rest sourced from reference TRBV11-2 and TRBJ2-1, is EAGVAQSPRYKIIEKRQSVAFWCNPISGHATLYWYQQILGQGPKLLIQFQNNGVVDDSQLPKDRFSAERLKGVDSTLKIQPAKLEDSAVYLCASSQGGRGEQFFGPGTRLTVL.

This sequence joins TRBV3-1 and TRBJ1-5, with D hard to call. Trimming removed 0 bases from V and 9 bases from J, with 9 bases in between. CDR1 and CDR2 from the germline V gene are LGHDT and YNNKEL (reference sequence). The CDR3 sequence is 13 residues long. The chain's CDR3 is CASSQEWSGPQHF. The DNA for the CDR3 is TGTGCCAGCAGCCAAGAATGGTCAGGGCCCCAGCATTTT.

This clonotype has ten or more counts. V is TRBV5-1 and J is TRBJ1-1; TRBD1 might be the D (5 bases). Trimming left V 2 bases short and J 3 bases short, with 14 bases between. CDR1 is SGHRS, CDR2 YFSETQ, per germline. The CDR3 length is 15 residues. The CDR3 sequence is CASSLRQPGDTEAFF. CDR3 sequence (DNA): TGCGCCAGCAGCTTACGACAGCCGGGGGACACTGAAGCTTTCTTT.

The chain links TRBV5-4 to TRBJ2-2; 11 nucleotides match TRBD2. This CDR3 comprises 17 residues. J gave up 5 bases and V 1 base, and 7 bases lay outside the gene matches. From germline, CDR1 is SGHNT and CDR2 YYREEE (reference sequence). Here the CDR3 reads CASSLIRASGRTGELFF. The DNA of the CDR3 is TGTGCCAGCAGCTTGATTCGGGCTAGCGGGAGGACCGGGGAGCTGTTTTTT.

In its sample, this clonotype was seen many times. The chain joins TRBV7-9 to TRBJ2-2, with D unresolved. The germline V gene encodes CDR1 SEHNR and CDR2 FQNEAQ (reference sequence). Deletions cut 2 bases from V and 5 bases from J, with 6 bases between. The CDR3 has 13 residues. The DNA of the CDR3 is TGTGCCAGCAGCTTACTGGGAACCGGGGAGCTGTTTTTT. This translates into CASSLLGTGELFF.

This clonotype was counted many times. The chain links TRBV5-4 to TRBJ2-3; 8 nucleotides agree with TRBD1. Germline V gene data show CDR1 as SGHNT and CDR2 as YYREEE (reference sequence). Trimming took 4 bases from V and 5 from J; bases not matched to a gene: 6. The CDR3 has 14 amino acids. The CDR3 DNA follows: TGTGCCAGCAGCCGAGACAGGGGTCGAGATACGCAGTATTTT. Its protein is CASSRDRGRDTQYF.

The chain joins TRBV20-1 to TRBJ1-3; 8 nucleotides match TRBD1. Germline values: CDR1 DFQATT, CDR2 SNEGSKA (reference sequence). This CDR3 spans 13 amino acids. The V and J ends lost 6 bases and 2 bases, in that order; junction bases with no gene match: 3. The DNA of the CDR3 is TGCAGTGCACGGACAGGGACTGGAAACACCATATATTTT. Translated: CSARTGTGNTIYF.

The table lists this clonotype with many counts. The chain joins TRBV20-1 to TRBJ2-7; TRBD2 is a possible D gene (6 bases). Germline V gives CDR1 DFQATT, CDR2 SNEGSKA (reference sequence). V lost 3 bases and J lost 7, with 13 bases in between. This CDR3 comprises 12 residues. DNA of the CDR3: TGCAGTGCTAGTACCCGACTAGAGGAGCAGTACTTC. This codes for CSASTRLEEQYF.

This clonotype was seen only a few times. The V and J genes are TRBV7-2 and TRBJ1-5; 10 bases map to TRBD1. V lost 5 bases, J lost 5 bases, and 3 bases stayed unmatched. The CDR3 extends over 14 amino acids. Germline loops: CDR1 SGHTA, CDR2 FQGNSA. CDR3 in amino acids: CASSTGTGDQPQHF. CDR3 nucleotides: TGTGCCAGCAGCACCGGGACAGGGGATCAGCCCCAGCATTTT.

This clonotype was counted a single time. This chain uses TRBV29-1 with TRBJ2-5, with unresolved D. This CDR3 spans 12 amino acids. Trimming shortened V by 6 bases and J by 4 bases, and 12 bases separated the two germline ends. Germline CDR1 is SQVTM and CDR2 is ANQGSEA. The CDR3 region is CSVGALGETQYF. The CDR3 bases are TGCAGCGTGGGCGCCCTCGGAGAGACCCAGTACTTC.

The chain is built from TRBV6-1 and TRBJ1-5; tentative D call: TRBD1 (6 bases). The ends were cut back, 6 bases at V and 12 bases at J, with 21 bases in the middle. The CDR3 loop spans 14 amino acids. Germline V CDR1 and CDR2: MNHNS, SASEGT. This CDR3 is CASREHARDIHQHF. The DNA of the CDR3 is TGTGCCAGCAGGGAACACGCCCGGGACATTCACCAGCATTTT.